These 31 T cell receptor beta chains were all obtained from the same sample, sequenced in a study of blood T cell repertoires in COVID-19. Libraries were prepared by immunoSEQ multiplex PCR; TCRdb keeps only in-frame clonotypes and omits some of them. The sample has 140,000 or so clones; around four fifths are singletons. The specimen sequenced was peripheral blood. The receptors come from a human donor in a cohort sampled during active COVID-19.

This rearrangement joins TRBV19 to TRBJ2-2; no clear D. V was shortened by 7 bases and J by 6 bases, with 15 bases between the two germline ends. The germline V gene has CDR1 LNHDA and CDR2 SQIVND (reference sequence). The length of the CDR3 is 14 residues. The CDR3 DNA is TGTGCCAGTACCCTGCGTATTTTGGCCGGGGAGCTGTTTTTT. Its translation: CASTLRILAGELFF. Full variable domain (remainder filled in from reference TRBV19 and TRBJ2-2): DGGITQSPKYLFRKEGQNVTLSCEQNLNHDAMYWYRQDPGQGLRLIYYSQIVNDFQKGDIAEGYSVSREKKESFPLTVTSAQKNPTAFYLCASTLRILAGELFFGEGSRLTVL.

J is TRBJ2-6 and V is TRBV2; perhaps TRBD1 as D (6 bases). CDR3 length: 15 residues. Germline CDR1 is SNHLY and CDR2 is FYNNEI. V was clipped by 1 base and J by 4 bases, with 8 bases between them. The CDR3 loop reads CASSEGGRGANVLTF. The DNA of the CDR3 is TGTGCCAGCAGTGAAGGGGGGCGAGGGGCCAACGTCCTGACTTTC.

This clone occurred a few times. The chain uses TRBV5-8 and TRBJ2-1, with 8 bases matching TRBD1. The germline gives CDR1 SGHTS, CDR2 YDEGEE. V lost 4 bases to trimming and J lost 6 bases; unmatched junction nucleotides: 9. The CDR3 is 15 amino acids. The CDR3 here is CASSPGTGLSNEQFF. CDR3 nucleotides: TGTGCCAGCAGCCCTGGGACAGGTCTATCCAATGAGCAGTTCTTC.

The gene calls are TRBV24-1 and TRBJ2-5, with 9 bases aligning to TRBD2. The V gene's germline CDR1 is KGHDR and CDR2 SFDVKD. This CDR3 comprises 18 residues. J was trimmed by 1 base and V by 4 bases; bases with no gene match: 12. CDR3 DNA sequence: TGTGCCACCAGTGACCCGCTGGGTAGCGGGGGACTCCAAGAGACCCAGTACTTC. Translation: CATSDPLGSGGLQETQYF.

The chain uses TRBV6-6 and TRBJ2-1; no reliable D call. The V end was cut by 1 base, the J end by 10 bases, with 8 bases between. There are 12 residues in the CDR3. Germline values: CDR1 MNHNY, CDR2 SVGAGI (reference sequence). CDR3 bases: TGTGCCAGCAGTTACTTAGAGAGGGAGCAGTTCTTC. Its translation is CASSYLEREQFF.

The chain couples TRBV19 to TRBJ1-4, with D perhaps TRBD1 (5 bases). Per the germline V gene, CDR1 is LNHDA and CDR2 is SQIVND (reference sequence). CDR3 length equals 15 residues. The V and J ends lost 1 base and 7 bases respectively, with 13 bases between them. CDR3 protein: CASSIAGGTSEKLFF. The DNA for the CDR3 is TGTGCCAGTAGTATAGCGGGGGGAACAAGTGAAAAACTGTTTTTT.

The chain joins TRBV7-3 to TRBJ2-2, with 7 nucleotides matching TRBD1. The J segment lost 4 bases and the V segment lost 5 bases, leaving 4 bases of the junction unmatched. CDR1 is SGHTA and CDR2 is FQGTGA in the germline V gene. The CDR3 totals 14 residues. CDR3 in DNA: TGTGCCAGCAGCCGAGGGGGCGTCACCGGGGAGCTGTTTTTT. Protein: CASSRGGVTGELFF.

This sequence joins TRBV19 and TRBJ2-3, with 8 bases matching TRBD1. Germline V CDR1 and CDR2: LNHDA, SQIVND (reference sequence). The ends lost 6 bases at V and 0 bases at J; junction bases unmatched: 11. CDR3 length: 17 residues. Here the CDR3 DNA reads TGTGCCAGTAGCGCCGGTAACAGGGGGGATAGCACAGATACGCAGTATTTT. This translates into CASSAGNRGDSTDTQYF.

This clone was counted only a few times. The chain couples TRBV27 to TRBJ1-1; tentatively, D is TRBD1 (5 bases). The CDR3 runs 15 residues. Germline loops: CDR1 MNHEY, CDR2 SMNVEV (reference sequence). Trimming cost V 5 bases and J 2 bases, with 15 bases left between them. The CDR3 sequence: CASSPRGGLNTEAFF. CDR3 DNA sequence: TGTGCCAGCAGTCCTCGGGGGGGACTTAACACTGAAGCTTTCTTT.

The rearrangement joins TRBV5-4 to TRBJ2-5, with 7 bases aligning to TRBD1. The CDR3 sequence is 15 residues long. The germline V gene has CDR1 SGHNT and CDR2 YYREEE (reference sequence). V was pared by 4 bases and J by 1 base, with 7 bases of the junction left unmatched. The CDR3: CASSVPGGIQETQYF. CDR3 nucleotide sequence: TGTGCCAGCAGCGTCCCAGGGGGAATCCAAGAGACCCAGTACTTC.

The chain links TRBV15 to TRBJ2-3, with 7 bases lining up with TRBD1. V trimming: 1 base; J trimming: 1 base; junction bases outside the gene matches: 2. Germline-derived CDR1 and CDR2 are LNHNV and YYDKDF (reference sequence). The CDR3 consists of 15 residues. Here the CDR3 DNA reads TGTGCCACCAGCAGAGGGGGGACAGGCACAGATACGCAGTATTTT. Translation: CATSRGGTGTDTQYF.

The CDR3 region is CASSLKGQGVGHYGYTF. The CDR3 coding sequence is TGTGCCAGCTCACTAAAGGGACAGGGAGTCGGGCACTATGGCTACACCTTC. The V and J genes are TRBV18 and TRBJ1-2, with 9 bases lining up with TRBD1. Per the germline V gene, CDR1 is KGHSH and CDR2 is LQKENI. Trimming cost V 4 bases and J 3 bases; bases outside gene matches: 12. The CDR3 length is 17 residues.

The genes are TRBV18 and TRBJ2-7; D remains unclear. Germline V lookup: CDR1 KGHSH, CDR2 LQKENI. The V end lost 3 bases, the J end lost 7 bases, and 4 bases lay between the germline ends. The CDR3 is 10 residues long. The chain's CDR3 is CASSPVEQYV. The CDR3 DNA sequence: TGTGCCAGCTCACCCGTTGAGCAGTACGTC.

This clone has a handful of counts. The CDR3 is CASNGGLDNEQFF. Written as DNA, the CDR3 is TGTGCCTCAAACGGGGGTCTCGACAATGAGCAGTTCTTC. V and J are TRBV2 and TRBJ2-1, with D possibly matching TRBD2 (6 bases). With 11 bases removed from V and 5 bases from J, the gap between germline ends came to 16 bases. This CDR3 spans 13 amino acids. The germline V gene has CDR1 SNHLY and CDR2 FYNNEI. Drawing the rest from reference TRBV2 and TRBJ2-1, the complete variable domain is EPEVTQTPSHQVTQMGQEVILRCVPISNHLYFYWYRQILGQKVEFLVSFYNNEISEKSEIFDDQFSVERPDGSNFTLKIRSTKLEDSAMYFCASNGGLDNEQFFGPGTRLTVL.

V usage is TRBV7-2 and J usage is TRBJ2-7; a weak D match, TRBD2 (5 bases). This CDR3 has 13 amino acids. The V gene lost 6 bases and the J gene lost 8 bases, with 17 bases spanning the gap. Germline lookup yields CDR1 SGHTA and CDR2 FQGNSA. In DNA, the CDR3 is TGTGCCAGCAGTTTTAAAACGGACTCCCAGCAGTACGTC. Its translation is CASSFKTDSQQYV.

This clone was observed a single time. The chain joins TRBV6-1 to TRBJ2-5; TRBD1 aligns across 7 bases. CDR3 length: 15 amino acids. Germline CDR1 and CDR2: MNHNS and SASEGT. V trimming: 2 bases; J trimming: 2 bases; junction bases outside the gene matches: 5. CDR3 nucleotide sequence: TGTGCCAGCAGTGAAAACAGGGGCCCACAAGAGACCCAGTACTTC. Translated, it gives CASSENRGPQETQYF.

This chain connects TRBV12-3 or TRBV12-4 to TRBJ2-7; TRBD2 matches at 7 bases. The ends lost 5 bases at V and 10 bases at J; junction bases unmatched: 8. This CDR3 is 12 amino acids long. The CDR3 sequence: CASSHSTSPQYF. The CDR3 nucleotides are TGTGCCAGCAGTCATTCGACTAGCCCACAGTACTTC.

J is TRBJ2-7 and V is TRBV7-3; D is unresolved. Trimming left V 7 bases short and J 0 bases short, with 25 bases between. CDR1 is SGHTA and CDR2 is FQGTGA in the germline V gene. The CDR3 covers 18 residues. The CDR3 here is CASIIRYETFSSSYEQYV. The CDR3 bases are TGTGCCAGCATTATAAGATACGAAACCTTTTCGAGCTCCTACGAGCAGTACGTC.

This rearrangement joins TRBV5-4 to TRBJ1-2; 8 bases map to TRBD1. This CDR3 is 14 amino acids long. Germline CDR1 reads SGHNT; CDR2 reads YYREEE (reference sequence). J was trimmed by 4 bases and V by 1 base; bases with no gene match: 3. The CDR3 region has the DNA TGTGCCAGCAGCTTGCCGGACAGGGTCTATGGCTACACCTTC. It encodes CASSLPDRVYGYTF. Supplemented by reference TRBV5-4 and TRBJ1-2, the full variable domain reads ETGVTQSPTHLIKTRGQQVTLRCSSQSGHNTVSWYQQALGQGPQFIFQYYREEENGRGNFPPRFSGLQFPNYSSELNVNALELDDSALYLCASSLPDRVYGYTFGSGTRLTVV.

At least ten counts were recorded for this clone. Written as DNA, the CDR3 is TGTGCCAGCAGCTTCTCATTAGCACGGCAGTACGTC. Encoded protein: CASSFSLARQYV. This chain connects TRBV7-8 to TRBJ2-7; D is unclear. Trimming took 3 bases from V and 9 from J, leaving 12 bases between them. Germline V gene data show CDR1 as SGHVS and CDR2 as FQNEAQ. This CDR3 has 12 amino acids.

V usage is TRBV6-6 and J usage is TRBJ1-1; D unresolved. CDR3 length: 13 amino acids. CDR1 is MNHNY and CDR2 is SVGAGI in the germline V gene (reference sequence). V lost 0 bases, J lost 1 base, and 3 bases lay in between. The CDR3, as DNA: TGTGCCAGCAGTTACTCCAAGAACACTGAAGCTTTCTTT. Protein product: CASSYSKNTEAFF.

The chain carries TRBV29-1 and TRBJ2-3; 9 bases align to TRBD1. The CDR3 loop spans 12 amino acids. V trimming: 8 bases; J trimming: 4 bases; junction bases outside the gene matches: 4. Germline V lookup: CDR1 SQVTM, CDR2 ANQGSEA. CDR3 nucleotide sequence: TGCAGCACCGGACAGGGGTCAGATACGCAGTATTTT. Translating it yields CSTGQGSDTQYF.

This chain uses TRBV9 with TRBJ2-7; D ambiguous. Trimming stripped 4 bases from V and 3 bases from J, with 14 bases between. CDR3 length: 14 residues. CDR1 is SGDLS, CDR2 YYNGEE, per germline. The chain's CDR3 is CASSPSPMNYEQYF. DNA of the CDR3: TGTGCCAGCAGCCCGAGTCCAATGAACTACGAGCAGTACTTC.

V and J are TRBV19 and TRBJ1-1; TRBD1 matches 8 bases. This CDR3 has 13 residues. With V trimmed by 5 bases and J by 8 bases, 7 bases remained unmatched. Germline V gene lookup returns CDR1 LNHDA and CDR2 SQIVND (reference sequence). CDR3 coding DNA: TGTGCCAGTAGTGCGGACAGGGCCGTAGAAGCTTTCTTT. Encoded protein: CASSADRAVEAFF.

The rearrangement joins TRBV10-1 to TRBJ1-5; tentatively, D is TRBD1 (5 bases). Germline-derived CDR1 and CDR2 are WNHNN and SYGVQD (reference sequence). The CDR3 is made up of 13 amino acids. The ends were cut back, 6 bases at V and 2 bases at J, with 8 bases in the middle. CDR3 region: CASRGQGNQPQHF. As DNA, the CDR3 is TGCGCCAGCAGAGGACAAGGCAATCAGCCCCAGCATTTT.

This chain uses TRBV12-2 with TRBJ2-7; the tabulated D call, TRBD1, remains unverified against the DNA. TRBV12-2 is a known pseudogene. The CDR3 runs 12 residues. The CDR3: CASRLITGKQYV. The CDR3 region has the DNA TGTGCAAGTCGCTTAATCACAGGGAAGCAGTACGTC.

The rearrangement uses TRBV12-3 or TRBV12-4 and TRBJ1-2, with D possibly being TRBD1 (5 bases). This CDR3 is 13 amino acids long. Trimming removed 5 bases from V and 1 base from J, with 8 bases in between. CDR3 DNA sequence: TGTGCCAGCAGTCTGACAGTTAACTATGGCTACACCTTC. Its protein product is CASSLTVNYGYTF.

This clone appeared a few times. The genes are TRBV2 and TRBJ2-2; a possible D gene is TRBD1 (5 bases). The CDR3 runs 16 residues. V dropped 4 bases and J dropped 6 bases, with 18 bases sitting between them. The germline CDR1 and CDR2 sequences are SNHLY and FYNNEI. The CDR3 bases are TGTGCCAGCAGTGTTACAGGAAGTCAAAGAGCCGGGGAGCTGTTTTTT. Translation: CASSVTGSQRAGELFF.

About this clone: Other DNA sequences within the sample encode an identical CDR3. The V call is TRBV18, the J call TRBJ1-1; D uncertain. The germline V gene encodes CDR1 KGHSH and CDR2 LQKENI. This CDR3 region has 13 residues. The V gene lost 3 bases and the J gene lost 2 bases, with 7 bases spanning the gap. The chain's CDR3 is CASSPRSNTEAFF. The CDR3, as DNA: TGTGCCAGCTCACCCCGGAGTAACACTGAAGCTTTCTTT.

The chain recombines TRBV6-5 with TRBJ2-3; no reliable D call. The CDR3 extends over 13 amino acids. Germline CDR1 reads MNHEY; CDR2 reads SVGAGI. V lost 5 bases and J 6 bases, leaving 12 bases between the germline ends. This chain's CDR3 is CASSLSTPDTQYF. DNA of the CDR3: TGTGCCAGCAGTCTTTCTACTCCCGATACGCAGTATTTT.

The chain has TRBV28 and TRBJ1-4; TRBD1 aligns across 7 bases. Germline-derived CDR1 and CDR2 are MDHEN and SYDVKM. Trimming removed 0 bases from V and 8 bases from J; junction bases left unmatched: 6. The CDR3 totals 15 residues. CDR3 in amino acids: CASSLWAGGKEKLFF. The CDR3 DNA is TGTGCCAGCAGTTTATGGGCAGGGGGTAAGGAAAAACTGTTTTTT.